This T cell receptor beta chain was identified in a study of cytomegalovirus exposure and HLA in healthy donors. The PCR was carried out with 60 Vbeta primers and 13 Jbeta primers. Sequenced by immunoSEQ multiplex PCR; TCRdb stores in-frame clones only, minus some. Recorded here are some 76,000 clones; the top ten clones represent 0.83%. This clonotype was obtained from a boy younger than 18 in good health and CMV-seronegative. Sequenced: PBMCs.

The CDR3 region has the DNA TGTGCCAGCAGTTCTGACAGGGCACCACGGAACTATGGCTACACCTTC. This translates into CASSSDRAPRNYGYTF. The genes are TRBV6-5 and TRBJ1-2, with TRBD1 matching over 7 bases. The CDR3 is 16 amino acids. Looked up from germline, CDR1 is MNHEY and CDR2 is SVGAGI. V lost 4 bases and J lost 2; bases outside the gene matches: 10.